The 10 T cell receptor beta chains reported below all come from one sample, sequenced in a study of PD-L1 blockade in urothelial cancer. Here immunoSEQ multiplex PCR was the method, and the copy in TCRdb shows in-frame clones only, minus some. In the table there are about 52,000 clones, 75% to 90% of which are singletons. This sample comprised PBMCs, obtained around atezolizumab (anti-PD-L1) treatment. These receptors were taken from a man aged 35-49 years with urothelial cancer.

This chain links TRBV2 with TRBJ2-3, with TRBD2 matching over 11 bases. V dropped 5 bases and J dropped 14; count of bases not matched to a gene: 9. Germline lookup yields CDR1 SNHLY and CDR2 FYNNEI. The CDR3 covers 13 residues. The chain's CDR3 is CASSKDSGRVVYF. CDR3 nucleotide sequence: TGTGCCAGCAGTAAAGATAGCGGGAGGGTGGTGTATTTT.

The rearrangement links TRBV28 to TRBJ2-7, with D possibly matching TRBD2 (6 bases). The length of the CDR3 is 14 residues. V dropped 5 bases and J dropped 2 bases, with 13 bases sitting between them. Germline-derived CDR1 and CDR2 are MDHEN and SYDVKM. The CDR3: CASSTRDSAYEQYF. In DNA, the CDR3 is TGTGCCAGCAGTACCCGGGACTCCGCCTACGAGCAGTACTTC.

This sequence joins TRBV29-1 and TRBJ2-6, with 10 bases lining up with TRBD1. V trimming: 5 bases; J trimming: 4 bases; junction bases outside the gene matches: 8. CDR1 SQVTM and CDR2 ANQGSEA come from the germline V gene. The CDR3 extends over 16 amino acids. The CDR3 region has the DNA TGCAGCGTTCTGGGACAGGGGTTTCAAGGGGCCAACGTCCTGACTTTC. Encoded protein: CSVLGQGFQGANVLTF.

The CDR3 bases are TGTGCCAGCAGGGTTAGGGTATTTGGGACTAGCGGGAGGGGTGAGCAGTTCTTC. Protein sequence: CASRVRVFGTSGRGEQFF. This sequence joins TRBV28 and TRBJ2-1, with 16 bases fitting TRBD2. Germline CDR1 is MDHEN and CDR2 is SYDVKM. Trimming at V came to 6 bases and at J to 9 bases, leaving 14 bases not matched to a gene. The CDR3 is 18 residues long.

J is TRBJ2-1 and V is TRBV30; 8 bases agree with TRBD2. Trimming at V came to 1 base and at J to 6 bases, leaving 2 bases not matched to a gene. Germline values: CDR1 GTSNPN, CDR2 SVGIG (reference sequence). CDR3 length: 13 amino acids. CDR3 amino acids: CAWSEGTSNEQFF. The CDR3 DNA reads as TGTGCCTGGAGTGAAGGGACTAGCAATGAGCAGTTCTTC.

The chain couples TRBV18 to TRBJ1-1, with 7 bases matching TRBD1. The CDR3 is 16 residues long. The J segment lost 2 bases and the V segment lost 6 bases, leaving 12 bases of the junction unmatched. Germline values: CDR1 KGHSH, CDR2 LQKENI. This chain's CDR3 is CASSPNTGTENTEAFF. The DNA for the CDR3 is TGTGCCAGCTCGCCGAATACCGGGACAGAAAACACTGAAGCTTTCTTT.

This chain links TRBV5-4 with TRBJ2-7, with D possibly TRBD2 on 5 matching bases. The CDR3 sequence is 14 residues long. Germline assignment: CDR1 SGHNT and CDR2 YYREEE (reference sequence). Trimming removed 1 base from V and 6 bases from J, with 14 bases in between. CDR3 bases: TGTGCCAGCAGCTTGCCGGGGATCCAACTCGAGCAGTACTTC. This translates into CASSLPGIQLEQYF.

The V and J genes are TRBV29-1 and TRBJ1-3; D is undetermined. Germline V lookup: CDR1 SQVTM, CDR2 ANQGSEA. This CDR3 region has 13 residues. V was clipped by 6 bases and J by 0 bases, with 9 bases between them. The CDR3 here is CSVATPSGNTIYF. The CDR3 DNA is TGCAGCGTCGCGACACCCTCTGGAAACACCATATATTTT.

The chain has TRBV19 and TRBJ1-5, with D uncertain. The CDR3 extends over 13 amino acids. Trimming removed 4 bases at V and 5 bases at J, with 9 bases between. Germline values: CDR1 LNHDA, CDR2 SQIVND (reference sequence). In nucleotides, the CDR3 is TGTGCCAGTAGTACCGGAGCGCATCAGCCCCAGCATTTT. It encodes CASSTGAHQPQHF.

The gene calls are TRBV4-1 and TRBJ2-3; unclear D gene. With 1 base removed from V and 0 bases from J, the gap between germline ends came to 8 bases. The CDR3 sequence is 15 residues long. The germline gives CDR1 MGHRA, CDR2 YSYEKL. The CDR3 DNA sequence: TGCGCCAGCAGCCAAGGGCCCGCTAGCACAGATACGCAGTATTTT. This encodes CASSQGPASTDTQYF.